This T cell receptor beta chain was profiled in a study of neurological immune-mediated disorders. Findings of the study overall: Among 34 multiple sclerosis patients, phylogenetic grouping put the repertoires of 18 into a single related-CDR3 cluster, a possible signature.

cDNA was made by 5'RACE with 10-nucleotide random UMIs. TCRdb processed the 5' RACE reads anew with MiXCR; each CDR3 protein has one entry. The table includes approximately 60,000 distinct CDR3 sequences, around 4% detected once. This clonotype occurred many times. Its antigen remains unidentified. The sequence was collected from a man over 45 with multiple sclerosis. Sequenced sample: PBMCs.

For the CDR3, the DNA is TGTGCCAGTCGACAGGGGACAGATACGCAGTATTTT. This gives the protein CASRQGTDTQYF. V is TRBV6-5 and J is TRBJ2-3; 8 bases line up with TRBD1. Germline assignment: CDR1 MNHEY and CDR2 SVGAGI. V trimming: 9 bases; J trimming: 3 bases; junction bases outside the gene matches: 2. The CDR3 runs to 12 residues.